Sequencing of this T cell receptor (beta chain) was carried out in a study of regulatory T cells in long-lasting Graves disease. The time point was: newly diagnosed GD, antithyroid drugs for less than 3 months. From RNA extracted from PBMCs, the TCR library was made. Investigators prepared the TCR beta libraries by applying iRepertoire HTBI primers and Arm-PCR of CDR3 regions. TCRdb re-called the multiplex PCR reads through MiXCR, storing one row per CDR3 protein. This sample has around 450,000 distinct CDR3 sequences, with about 15% found just once. This clonotype was counted ten times or more. Its antigen is unidentified. V lost 1 base and J lost 5, with 11 bases in between. The CDR3 consists of 14 residues. Germline loops: CDR1 SGHAT, CDR2 FQDESV (reference sequence). Study observations and caveats: Under persistent disease, TRBV28, TRBJ1-2 and TRBJ2-5 were used preferentially. Rather than thyroid tissue, only peripheral blood underwent study.

These data were also reused for a study on T cells in Graves' hyperthyroidism and ophthalmopathy.

This material consisted of peripheral blood mononuclear cells (PBMCs), taken at new diagnosis, from a patient treated with antithyroid drugs. The rearrangement joins TRBV11-1 to TRBJ2-5; perhaps TRBD2 as D (5 bases). The receptor was isolated from a woman in her thirties or forties with Graves disease. CDR3 protein: CASSLGPRGETQYF. DNA of the CDR3: TGTGCCAGCAGCTTAGGGCCTAGAGGGGAGACCCAGTACTTC.